One sample yielded the 30 T cell receptor beta chains listed below, sequenced in a study of blood T cell repertoires in COVID-19 (dated by TCRdb to about 2020). Libraries were prepared through the immunoSEQ multiplex PCR assay. The table comes from immuneACCESS by way of TCRdb, which keeps in-frame sequences with V and J called. Part of the clones is missing from these tables; in studies checked, under half for an unresolved V gene and the rest for unknown reasons. In all, the sample holds hundreds of thousands of clones, and roughly 79% of those were seen once. The ten largest make up around 7.2% of the sample. The sequencing input was peripheral blood. The receptors were sampled from an elderly woman with COVID-19, enrolled during active disease.

The chain employs TRBV6-2 or TRBV6-3 and TRBJ2-7, with TRBD2 matching 7 bases. This CDR3 region has 15 residues. Germline V gene data show CDR1 as MNHEY and CDR2 as SVGEGT. V was clipped by 4 bases and J by 4 bases; unmatched bases: 10. CDR3 amino acids: CASSSRARGVYEQYF. The DNA of the CDR3 is TGTGCCAGCAGTTCCCGGGCACGGGGGGTGTACGAGCAGTACTTC.

The genes are TRBV15 and TRBJ2-5; possible D gene TRBD2, 6 bases. V was trimmed by 7 bases and J by 2 bases, leaving 11 bases between them. Looked up from germline, CDR1 is LNHNV and CDR2 is YYDKDF (reference sequence). There are 13 residues in the CDR3. The CDR3 here is CATTAGIQETQYF. The CDR3 nucleotides are TGTGCCACCACTGCGGGGATACAAGAGACCCAGTACTTC.

The genes are TRBV11-2 and TRBJ1-2; no reliable D call. V was trimmed by 2 bases and J by 5 bases, leaving 15 bases between them. The CDR3 totals 15 residues. Per the germline V gene, CDR1 is SGHAT and CDR2 is FQNNGV. CDR3 in amino acids: CASSLRSKPGYGYTF. For the CDR3, the DNA is TGTGCCAGCAGCTTAAGATCCAAACCGGGGTATGGCTACACCTTC.

This CDR3 is CASSLVPGKNEQYF. The CDR3 region has the DNA TGCGCCAGCAGCTTGGTACCGGGTAAGAACGAGCAGTACTTC. This chain uses TRBV5-1 with TRBJ2-7; no definite D call. V was clipped by 0 bases and J by 5 bases, with 12 bases between them. Germline loops: CDR1 SGHRS, CDR2 YFSETQ. This CDR3 comprises 14 residues. Looking up the rest from reference TRBV5-1 and TRBJ2-7 gives the full variable domain: KAGVTQTPRYLIKTRGQQVTLSCSPISGHRSVSWYQQTPGQGLQFLFEYFSETQRNKGNFPGRFSGRQFSNSRSEMNVSTLELGDSALYLCASSLVPGKNEQYFGPGTRLTVT.

The table lists this clone with many counts. The chain couples TRBV6-5 to TRBJ2-7; 7 positions match TRBD1. J gave up 5 bases and V 6 bases, and 7 bases lay outside the gene matches. Germline loops: CDR1 MNHEY, CDR2 SVGAGI. The CDR3 spans 13 residues. The CDR3 is CASSPTGSNEQYF. In nucleotides, the CDR3 is TGTGCCAGCAGCCCGACAGGGAGTAACGAGCAGTACTTC.

This clone was observed once. The chain uses TRBV30 and TRBJ1-1; TRBD1 might be the D (5 bases). The CDR3 is 16 residues long. The ends were cut back, 1 base at V and 4 bases at J, with 19 bases in the middle. From germline, CDR1 is GTSNPN and CDR2 SVGIG (reference sequence). The CDR3 loop is CAWSAPTGRGTTEAFF. For the CDR3, the DNA is TGTGCCTGGAGTGCCCCAACGGGGCGGGGGACCACTGAAGCTTTCTTT.

The CDR3 DNA is TGTGCCAGCGATTGGGCAGGCACGAACACCGGGGAGCTGTTTTTT. Its protein is CASDWAGTNTGELFF. J is TRBJ2-2 and V is TRBV2, with unresolved D. The V gene's germline CDR1 is SNHLY and CDR2 FYNNEI. The CDR3 runs to 15 residues. Between the trimmed V and J ends, which lost 8 bases and 0 bases, there was a span of 13 bases.

J is TRBJ1-3 and V is TRBV7-9; D is unresolved. Trimming pared 8 bases from V and 0 bases from J, leaving 11 bases between. CDR3 length: 14 amino acids. In germline, CDR1 is SEHNR, CDR2 FQNEAQ (reference sequence). Here the CDR3 reads CASDTYSSGNTIYF. As DNA, the CDR3 is TGTGCCAGCGACACCTATAGCTCTGGAAACACCATATATTTT.

V and J are TRBV7-2 and TRBJ1-5; D unresolved. Trimming took off 8 bases at V and 1 base at J, with 6 bases between the two ends. This CDR3 has 12 amino acids. Per the germline V gene, CDR1 is SGHTA and CDR2 is FQGNSA. This chain's CDR3 is CASSGSNQPQHF. Written as DNA, the CDR3 is TGTGCCAGCTCCGGGAGCAATCAGCCCCAGCATTTT.

The chain uses TRBV9 and TRBJ2-7, with 8 bases that match TRBD1. This CDR3 contains 15 residues. J gave up 2 bases and V 0 bases, and 4 bases lay outside the gene matches. CDR1 is SGDLS, CDR2 YYNGEE, per germline. CDR3 sequence (DNA): TGTGCCAGCAGCGTAGGCAGGGGGCATACCTACGAGCAGTACTTC. It encodes CASSVGRGHTYEQYF.

The V and J genes are TRBV18 and TRBJ2-3, with D possibly TRBD2 on 6 matching bases. Trimming shortened V by 7 bases and J by 6 bases, and 11 bases separated the two germline ends. Germline loops: CDR1 KGHSH, CDR2 LQKENI. The CDR3 totals 12 residues. The CDR3: CASLIGGDTQYF. Here the CDR3 DNA reads TGTGCCAGCTTAATCGGAGGGGATACGCAGTATTTT.

For the CDR3, the DNA is TGTGCCAGCAGTTTGGGGACAACCTACAATGAGCAGTTCTTC. Encoded protein: CASSLGTTYNEQFF. The genes are TRBV27 and TRBJ2-1; possible D gene TRBD1, 6 bases. Germline CDR1 is MNHEY and CDR2 is SMNVEV (reference sequence). The CDR3 loop spans 14 amino acids. Trimming pared 3 bases from V and 2 bases from J, leaving 8 bases between.

V gene TRBV6-5 combines with J gene TRBJ1-2; possibly TRBD1 for D (5 bases). This CDR3 comprises 12 residues. Germline V gene lookup returns CDR1 MNHEY and CDR2 SVGAGI. The ends were cut back, 10 bases at V and 7 bases at J, with 16 bases in the middle. In nucleotides, the CDR3 is TGTGCCACCAAAAGCGGGGCGGGTGGCTACACCTTC. Its translation: CATKSGAGGYTF.

The V call is TRBV24-1, the J call TRBJ2-3; D remains unclear. The germline V gene has CDR1 KGHDR and CDR2 SFDVKD. Trimming stripped 5 bases from V and 0 bases from J, with 8 bases between. The CDR3 has 14 residues. CDR3: CATSVETSTDTQYF. The CDR3 region has the DNA TGTGCCACCAGTGTTGAGACTAGCACAGATACGCAGTATTTT.

The chain links TRBV6-6 to TRBJ1-2; 7 positions match TRBD1. The junction had 2 bases not matched to a gene; V was cut back by 6 bases and J by 1 base. In germline, CDR1 is MNHNY, CDR2 SVGAGI (reference sequence). This CDR3 is 13 amino acids long. CDR3 nucleotides: TGTGCCAGCAGCAGGGGGTTTAACTATGGCTACACCTTC. Residues: CASSRGFNYGYTF.

This clone has a handful of counts. V usage is TRBV4-3 and J usage is TRBJ2-5; 8 nucleotides line up with TRBD1. The CDR3 runs to 14 residues. Trimming cost V 2 bases and J 4 bases; bases outside gene matches: 3. In germline, CDR1 is LGHNA, CDR2 YSLEER. Here the CDR3 reads CASSQRTGLETQYF. The CDR3 nucleotides are TGCGCCAGCAGCCAAAGGACAGGGCTAGAGACCCAGTACTTC.

The chain carries TRBV6-5 and TRBJ1-5; tentatively, D is TRBD1 (6 bases). Germline values: CDR1 MNHEY, CDR2 SVGAGI. Trimming stripped 5 bases from V and 1 base from J, with 9 bases between. The CDR3 sequence is 14 residues long. In DNA, the CDR3 is TGTGCCAGCAGTACGACAGGCAGCAATCAGCCCCAGCATTTT. This sequence encodes CASSTTGSNQPQHF.

Only a few counts were recorded for this clone. The V call is TRBV5-1, the J call TRBJ2-1; D is possibly TRBD1 (5 bases). This CDR3 spans 13 amino acids. V dropped 5 bases and J dropped 2 bases, with 8 bases sitting between them. From germline, CDR1 is SGHRS and CDR2 YFSETQ. Here the CDR3 DNA reads TGCGCCAGCAGGACAGCCACCTACAATGAGCAGTTCTTC. Amino acids: CASRTATYNEQFF.

This rearrangement joins TRBV5-4 to TRBJ1-1, with D possibly being TRBD1 (5 bases). With 1 base removed from V and 5 bases from J, the gap between germline ends came to 18 bases. Germline V gene sequence: CDR1 SGHNT, CDR2 YYREEE (reference sequence). The length of the CDR3 is 16 residues. As DNA, the CDR3 is TGTGCCAGCAGCTTGCCGCAGGGACTGCGTGGTACTGAAGCTTTCTTT. Translation: CASSLPQGLRGTEAFF. The whole variable domain, remainder taken from reference TRBV5-4 and TRBJ1-1, is ETGVTQSPTHLIKTRGQQVTLRCSSQSGHNTVSWYQQALGQGPQFIFQYYREEENGRGNFPPRFSGLQFPNYSSELNVNALELDDSALYLCASSLPQGLRGTEAFFGQGTRLTVV.

The chain couples TRBV6-5 to TRBJ1-2; 7 nucleotides line up with TRBD1. The trim removed 7 bases at V and 4 bases at J, leaving 9 bases unmatched. Germline V lookup: CDR1 MNHEY, CDR2 SVGAGI. CDR3 length: 14 residues. CDR3: CASTVRGRGYGYTF. Here the CDR3 DNA reads TGTGCCAGCACGGTGAGGGGGCGCGGCTATGGCTACACCTTC.

This chain joins TRBV5-1 and TRBJ2-7; D not certain. This CDR3 region has 13 residues. Trimming removed 2 bases from V and 1 base from J, with 7 bases in between. Germline V lookup: CDR1 SGHRS, CDR2 YFSETQ. The CDR3 region is CASSFTESYEQYF. The CDR3 DNA sequence: TGCGCCAGCAGCTTTACAGAGTCCTACGAGCAGTACTTC.

This clone was counted a single time. V and J are TRBV7-2 and TRBJ1-5; TRBD1 matches 10 bases. This CDR3 has 15 residues. V shed 6 bases and J 3 bases; nucleotides not matched to a gene: 5. CDR1 is SGHTA and CDR2 is FQGNSA in the germline V gene. The CDR3 nucleotides are TGTGCCAGCAGACGGGACAGGGGACTCAATCAGCCCCAGCATTTT. Translating gives CASRRDRGLNQPQHF. Variable domain in full (rest from reference TRBV7-2 and TRBJ1-5): GAGVSQSPSNKVTEKGKDVELRCDPISGHTALYWYRQSLGQGLEFLIYFQGNSAPDKSGLPSDRFSAERTGGSVSTLTIQRTQQEDSAVYLCASRRDRGLNQPQHFGDGTRLSIL.

The chain employs TRBV6-1 and TRBJ2-5, with 7 bases lining up with TRBD1. Germline CDR1 and CDR2: MNHNS and SASEGT. CDR3 length: 14 residues. Germline trimming cut 8 bases from V and 5 bases from J; bases unmatched to any gene: 11. The CDR3 reads CASSPDRAEETQYF. CDR3 coding DNA: TGTGCCAGCTCACCTGACAGGGCGGAGGAGACCCAGTACTTC.

The chain uses TRBV9 and TRBJ1-1, with D unresolved. The germline V and J ends were trimmed by 0 bases and 5 bases, with 11 bases remaining between them. CDR3 size: 14 residues. From germline, CDR1 is SGDLS and CDR2 YYNGEE. The DNA of the CDR3 is TGTGCCAGCAGCGTAGCCGGGAGCGGAACTGAAGCTTTCTTT. Translation: CASSVAGSGTEAFF. Complete variable domain (other parts from reference TRBV9 and TRBJ1-1): DSGVTQTPKHLITATGQRVTLRCSPRSGDLSVYWYQQSLDQGLQFLIQYYNGEERAKGNILERFSAQQFPDLHSELNLSSLELGDSALYFCASSVAGSGTEAFFGQGTRLTVV.

The chain uses TRBV7-8 and TRBJ1-1; the D is unclear. Germline loops: CDR1 SGHVS, CDR2 FQNEAQ. Trimming left V 1 base short and J 8 bases short, with 17 bases between. This CDR3 region has 15 residues. In DNA form, the CDR3 reads TGTGCCAGCAGCTTAGGTTTTACAGCCCTAGCCGAAGCTTTCTTT. Its protein product is CASSLGFTALAEAFF. Based on the CDR3 plus reference TRBV7-8 and TRBJ1-1, the full variable domain is GAGVSQSPRYKVAKRGQDVALRCDPISGHVSLFWYQQALGQGPEFLTYFQNEAQLDKSGLPSDRFFAERPEGSVSTLKIQRTQQEDSAVYLCASSLGFTALAEAFFGQGTRLTVV.

This chain joins TRBV5-6 and TRBJ2-5, with D perhaps TRBD2 (6 bases). The CDR3 sequence is 15 residues long. Between the trimmed V and J ends, which lost 0 bases and 2 bases, there was a span of 11 bases. CDR1 is SGHDT, CDR2 YYEEEE, per germline. CDR3 amino acids: CASSLGAGHQETQYF. The CDR3 DNA reads TGTGCCAGCAGCTTGGGAGCGGGTCATCAAGAGACCCAGTACTTC.

The V call is TRBV19, the J call TRBJ1-1; the match to TRBD1 covers 7 bases. The CDR3 consists of 13 residues. Germline CDR1 and CDR2: LNHDA and SQIVND (reference sequence). Germline trimming cut 10 bases from V and 11 bases from J; bases unmatched to any gene: 16. The CDR3 DNA sequence: TGTGCCACCACGATAAGACAGGGCGTTATGGCTTTCTTT. Protein sequence: CATTIRQGVMAFF.

This rearrangement joins TRBV3-1 (or the pseudogene TRBV3-2) to TRBJ2-2, with no clear D. CDR3 length equals 13 residues. The V end lost 1 base, the J end lost 5 bases, and 5 bases lay between the germline ends. Germline V gives CDR1 LGHDT, CDR2 YNNKEL (reference sequence). CDR3 loop: CASSQVSTGELFF. The CDR3 region has the DNA TGTGCCAGCAGCCAAGTTAGTACCGGGGAGCTGTTTTTT.

This clone was recorded a few times. The J gene is TRBJ1-3, the V gene TRBV6-5; TRBD1 agrees at 7 bases. The CDR3 consists of 14 residues. Per germline, CDR1 MNHEY and CDR2 SVGAGI. V was clipped by 5 bases and J by 2 bases; unmatched bases: 3. CDR3 residues: CASSKTGTGNTIYF. The CDR3 coding sequence is TGTGCCAGCAGTAAGACAGGGACTGGAAACACCATATATTTT.

V and J are TRBV3-1 (or the pseudogene TRBV3-2) and TRBJ1-2, with TRBD1 matching over 9 bases. The germline CDR1 and CDR2 sequences are LGHDT and YNNKEL (reference sequence). This CDR3 is 15 amino acids long. The V gene end was trimmed by 5 bases and the J gene end by 4 bases; junction bases not matched to a gene: 8. The DNA of the CDR3 is TGTGCCAGCAGCTTACAGGGGGCCCTAGGCTATGGCTACACCTTC. It codes for CASSLQGALGYGYTF.